One sample yielded the 14 T cell receptor beta chains listed below, sequenced in a study of tumor-infiltrating lymphocytes in primary liver carcinoma. Taking about 19-31 mg of unsorted bulk tissue, the authors co-extracted RNA and DNA. The investigators made TCR beta cDNA from around 530 ng total RNA, using a constant-region primer. Three-round nested multiplex PCR performed with slightly modified ARM-PCR produced the TCR beta libraries. The two initial PCR rounds, about 9 cycles each, used TRBV1-TRBV30 forward and C-beta reverse primers. Via MiXCR, TCRdb re-called the multiplex PCR reads, giving one row per CDR3 protein. The table lists under 200,000 distinct CDR3 sequences, over 80% of them singletons. Sequences were obtained from tumor tissue from primary liver carcinoma. The receptors here all came from a man aged 40-49 years with primary liver carcinoma and hepatitis B virus infection.

About this clonotype: The junction does not match germline at one end; this may be a read error. The gene calls are TRBV12-3 or TRBV12-4 and TRBJ2-3, with D possibly matching TRBD2 (5 bases). The CDR3 runs 16 residues. For the CDR3, the DNA is TGTACCAGCAGCCGTCGGACTTACGGGAGCACAGATACGCAGTATTTT. It codes for CTSSRRTYGSTDTQYF.

Comment on this clonotype: One end of the junction is discordant with germline, which a read error may explain. The rearrangement joins TRBV6-2 or TRBV6-3 to TRBJ2-1; D perhaps matches TRBD2 (6 bases). Germline CDR1 reads MNHEY; CDR2 reads SVGEGT. The CDR3 runs to 16 residues. This chain's CDR3 is CASSPQTSGRANDQFF. In nucleotides, the CDR3 is TGTGCCAGCAGTCCCCAGACTAGTGGGAGAGCAAATGATCAGTTCTTC.

Of note for this clonotype: Germline is not matched at one junction end, which may reflect a read error. V and J are TRBV10-3 and TRBJ2-1, with 15 bases matching TRBD2. CDR1 ENHRY and CDR2 SYGVKD come from the germline V gene. The CDR3 totals 18 residues. CDR3 nucleotides: TGTGCCAACAGTGAGTCTGGACTAGCGGGAGGGACCTACAATGAGCTGTTCTTC. It codes for CANSESGLAGGTYNELFF.

The V and J genes are TRBV14 and TRBJ2-1; D may be TRBD2 (5 bases). This CDR3 spans 16 amino acids. Germline lookup yields CDR1 SGHDN and CDR2 FVKESK. CDR3 coding DNA: TGTGACAGTAGTGCCGTAGAGGGATGGGTAAACTATAAGCAGTTCTTC. Translated, it gives CDSSAVEGWVNYKQFF.

Regarding this clonotype: At one end the junction does not follow the germline gene, possibly because of a read error. V is TRBV14 and J is TRBJ2-1; no definite D call. The CDR3 is 14 amino acids. Germline V gives CDR1 SGHDN, CDR2 FVKESK. CDR3 sequence: CVSNQNLDPSEQFF. The CDR3 region has the DNA TGTGTCAGCAACCAAAATCTCGACCCCAGTGAGCAGTTCTTC.

This sequence joins TRBV29-1 and TRBJ2-1; 14 nucleotides line up with TRBD2. The J call may be faulty, since TRBJ2-7 better matches the DNA end. The CDR3 runs 15 residues. CDR1 is SQVTM and CDR2 is ANQGSEA in the germline V gene. This CDR3 reads CSVRLAGGSYNEQYF. The CDR3 region has the DNA TGCAGCGTTAGACTAGCGGGAGGGTCCTACAATGAGCAGTACTTC.

There are many counts of this clonotype. The gene calls are TRBV28 and TRBJ1-6; D call uncertain. Germline V CDR1 and CDR2: MDHEN, SYDVKM. V gave up 3 bases and J gave up 2 bases, with 11 bases separating them. The CDR3 runs 16 residues. The CDR3 region has the DNA TGTGCCAGCAGTTTTCTAGGGAGGGCCTATAATTCACCCCTCCACTTT. Its protein is CASSFLGRAYNSPLHF.

The chain links TRBV6-1 to TRBJ2-6, with TRBD1 matching over 10 bases. The V gene's germline CDR1 is MNHNS and CDR2 SASEGT. The CDR3 is 19 amino acids. CDR3 residues: CTSSALWDRGVGGANVLTF. The CDR3 DNA is TGTACTAGCAGTGCACTCTGGGACAGGGGAGTAGGTGGGGCCAACGTCCTGACTTTC.

About this clonotype itself: An end of the junction does not agree with germline; a read error may underlie this. The chain employs TRBV5-5 and TRBJ2-1; D unclear. This CDR3 has 15 residues. Germline V gene lookup returns CDR1 SGHKS and CDR2 YYEKEE (reference sequence). CDR3 sequence reads: CASSLGLGTVNEHFF. The CDR3, as DNA: TGTGCCAGCAGCTTAGGTCTAGGTACGGTCAATGAGCACTTCTTC.

On this clonotype itself: Because the CDR3 is missing its conserved closing phenylalanine or tryptophan, this is likely a read error. The chain joins TRBV6-1 to TRBJ2-1; perhaps TRBD2 as D (6 bases). Trimming stripped 1 base from V and 4 bases from J, with 11 bases between. The CDR3 extends over 15 amino acids. CDR1 and CDR2 from the germline V gene are MNHNS and SASEGT. The CDR3 DNA reads as TGTGCCAGCAGTGAAGAAGTGGGAGGATACAATGAGCAGTTCATA. Residues: CASSEEVGGYNEQFI.

The V and J genes are TRBV4-2 and TRBJ1-5; D is perhaps TRBD1 (6 bases). The closer fit of TRBJ2-3 to the DNA end suggests the J call may be wrong. Germline V gene data show CDR1 as LGHNA and CDR2 as YNFKEQ. The CDR3 spans 18 residues. The CDR3 DNA is TGTGCCAGCATCCCCCATCAACGAGGAGGCACAGGGCCTCAGCCCCAGTATTTT. Amino acids: CASIPHQRGGTGPQPQYF.

About this clonotype: The junction differs from germline at one of its ends, possibly a read error. The gene calls are TRBV6-5 and TRBJ2-7; D is tentatively TRBD1 or TRBD2 (5 bases each). The V gene's germline CDR1 is MNHEY and CDR2 SVGAGI. CDR3 length: 15 amino acids. CDR3 sequence: CAGSLRAVGTYEQYF. CDR3 bases: TGTGCCGGCAGCCTGCGTGCGGTGGGGACCTACGAGCAATACTTC.

Concerning this clonotype: This may be a read error, as it is one base from a much larger clone. The V call is TRBV5-6, the J call TRBJ2-1; no definite D call. The V gene's germline CDR1 is SGHDT and CDR2 YYEEEE. The CDR3 extends over 17 amino acids. DNA for the CDR3: TGTACCAGCAGCTTCATAGGAGCGATGAGCTCCTACAATGAGCAGTTCTTC. Its translation is CTSSFIGAMSSYNEQFF.

This clonotype was seen more than once but under ten times. This may be a read error: a much more frequent sequence differs by one nucleotide. This chain connects TRBV4-1 to TRBJ1-4; D not certain. Germline V lookup: CDR1 MGHRA, CDR2 YSYEKL. The CDR3 runs 14 residues. The CDR3 DNA reads as TGCACCAGCAGCACAGTCTCGAGGGCTGAAAAACTGTTTTTT. Its translation: CTSSTVSRAEKLFF.